This T cell receptor (beta chain) is from a study of blood T cell repertoires in COVID-19 (dated by TCRdb to 2018 to 2021). Notes on the research overall: The collaborator samples originated in the United States, Italy and Spain and spanned the acute and convalescent phases of COVID-19. The prospective study material was composed of cDNA or gDNA derived from T cells, B-cell-depleted T cells, or PBMCs. Deeply sampled blood TCRbeta repertoires from subjects exposed to, actively infected with, or recovered from COVID-19 were included in the dataset. The repertoires were released in a freely available public database meant as a resource for research on the immune response to SARS-CoV-2. Samples were obtained from the ongoing ImmuneRACE study (first 160 participants) and from about 1,300 subjects provided by 6 global collaborators. A de-identified subject ID, COVID-19 status, age in years and sex were almost always included in the sample metadata. HLA class I and class II types, where available, came from metadata supplied by the sample provider rather than from assay-based typing. The study at large found these results: How much clinical and demographic metadata was included differed by source and by participant, and the metadata was provided uncurated.

The immunoSEQ Assay, a bias-controlled multiplex PCR, was used to amplify TCRbeta CDR3 regions from genomic DNA. The authors' pipeline ran thus. Nucleated cell counts per sample were estimated from amplification of reference gene primers within the assay. To quantify the absolute abundance of each unique TCRbeta CDR3 rearrangement, sequence reads were collapsed and filtered. For each sample, productive Simpson clonality was calculated by taking the square root of Simpson's diversity index across productive rearrangements. Imported from immuneACCESS, the table was reduced by TCRdb to in-frame sequences with V and J called. These copies leave out some clones; in studies compared against another copy, an unresolved V gene accounts for under half, and the cause of the remainder is not known. The V and J calls and clone size come from that table; D and trimming were worked out from the DNA. Counted in this sample were tens of thousands of clones; approximately 80% of them appeared once. The top ten clones comprise about 5.6% of the sample.

Collaborating institutions collected whole blood in K2EDTA tubes following their own protocols. For TCRbeta analysis, collaborator samples were shipped as frozen whole blood, as isolated PBMCs, or as DNA extracted from either sample type. The CDR3 covers 14 residues, taking in both the cysteine and the phenylalanine. The sequence is cut down to CDR3 DNA, 42 bases in frame from base 1. Reading the germline V gene gives CDR1 SGHTA and CDR2 FQGNSA. The junction carries 11 bases between V and J, which are trimmed by 0 bases and 6 bases respectively. Turning to this clone: This receptor's antigen is unknown. Base-call qualities are not available, and no considerably larger clone is one nucleotide away.

The sequence was collected from a man in his 60s with active or convalescent COVID-19. Sequenced: peripheral blood. This sequence uses TRBV7-2 and TRBJ1-2; the D segment cannot be called with confidence. The CDR3 sequence is CASSLAWPDNGYTF. The nucleotide sequence reads TGTGCCAGCAGCTTAGCCTGGCCAGATAATGGCTACACCTTC.